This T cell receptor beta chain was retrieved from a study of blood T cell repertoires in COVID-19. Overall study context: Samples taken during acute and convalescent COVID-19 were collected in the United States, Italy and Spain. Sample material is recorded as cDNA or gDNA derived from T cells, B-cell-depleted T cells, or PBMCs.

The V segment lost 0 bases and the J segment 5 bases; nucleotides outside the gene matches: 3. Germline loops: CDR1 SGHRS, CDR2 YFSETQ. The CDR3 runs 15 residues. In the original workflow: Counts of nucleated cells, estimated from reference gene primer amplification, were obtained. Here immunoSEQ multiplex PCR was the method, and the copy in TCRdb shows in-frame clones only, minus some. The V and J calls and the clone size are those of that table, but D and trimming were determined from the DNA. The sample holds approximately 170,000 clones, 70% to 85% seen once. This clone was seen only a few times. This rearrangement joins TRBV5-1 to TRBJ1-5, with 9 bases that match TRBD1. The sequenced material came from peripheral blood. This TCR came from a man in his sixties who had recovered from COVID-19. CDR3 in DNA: TGCGCCAGCAGCTTGGGGGACAGGGACTATCAGCCCCAGCATTTT. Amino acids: CASSLGDRDYQPQHF.